This paragraph reports one T cell receptor beta chain. The repertoire was sequenced with immunoSEQ multiplex PCR; TCRdb's copy has only in-frame clones and lacks some. The data contain around 41,000 clones, 65% to 85% of them seen just once; the ten biggest clones take up about 22%. These data belong to a study of control samples from healthy donors and cancer patients. The TCR originated in a woman aged 60-75 years with lung cancer. The sequenced sample was PBMCs.

DNA for the CDR3: TGTGCCACCAGTGATCCCCTGGACGTTTCGGGGGGTGAGCAGTTCTTC. Its protein is CATSDPLDVSGGEQFF. The chain carries TRBV24-1 and TRBJ2-1, with TRBD2 identical over 7 bases. The CDR3 length is 16 residues. Germline assignment: CDR1 KGHDR and CDR2 SFDVKD. The ends lost 3 bases at V and 9 bases at J; junction bases unmatched: 13.